A selection of T cell receptor beta chains follows, all from one sample in a study of T-cell reconstitution after alpha-beta-depleted transplantation in children. TCRdb used MiXCR to reprocess the PCR reads, holding one entry per CDR3 protein. The sample includes about 980,000 distinct CDR3 sequences, roughly 31% of them seen just once. The sequencing used PBMCs, mostly from graft donor cells, collected 360 days after TCRalphabeta/CD19-depleted stem cell transplant. These receptors were taken from a boy under two years old who had a stem cell transplant for SCID, so the T cells may come from the graft donor. The CDR3 runs from the conserved cysteine through the conserved F or W. The D gene is left open where the match is weak. Not every row has a clone size; where given, it reads once, few, many or a size class.

>TRBV7-2|-|TRBJ1-1|few
CASSLAGTILAFF
>TRBV5-5|TRBD2|TRBJ2-5|-
CASSLGAAGGQETQYF
>TRBV11-1|-|TRBJ1-2|few
CASSLGQLRNYGYTF
>TRBV12-3/TRBV12-4|-|TRBJ1-2|-
CASRQETNYGYTF
>TRBV5-1|-|TRBJ1-2|few
CASSFDELNYGYTF
>TRBV20-1|TRBD2|TRBJ2-7|-
CSARPDSGYEQYF
>TRBV5-5|-|TRBJ1-2|-
CASSLEGSTGYGYTF
>TRBV7-2|-|TRBJ2-5|-
CASSFGEIETQYF
>TRBV12-3/TRBV12-4|TRBD1|TRBJ1-2|-
CASSYRGRYGYTF
>TRBV20-1|-|TRBJ2-5|-
CSASWGGRGETQYF